A selection of T cell receptor beta chains follows, all from one sample in a study of technical replicates of blood from a handful of donors. Libraries were prepared by immunoSEQ multiplex PCR; TCRdb keeps only in-frame clonotypes and omits some of them. The sample includes 55,000 to 70,000 clones, about 90% of them seen just once. Sample: PBMCs. These receptors were obtained from a human donor in good health. Some clones in this sample may be carry-over from other donors' samples. The conserved cysteine and the conserved F or W are not part of the CDR3 here. Each record gives: V gene, CDR3 length, D gene, clone size, J gene, CDR3 protein. The D gene is left open where the match is weak. A row's size may be missing; if present it is once, few, many or a size class.

v_call: TRBV4-3
cdr3_length: 15
d_call: NA
clone_size: NA
j_call: TRBJ2-4
cdr3_aa: ASSQDIDGGSKNIQY

v_call: TRBV19
cdr3_length: 15
d_call: TRBD1
clone_size: NA
j_call: TRBJ2-2
cdr3_aa: ASSIGGQGANPGELF

v_call: TRBV15
cdr3_length: 15
d_call: TRBD1
clone_size: NA
j_call: TRBJ2-7
cdr3_aa: ATSRDHGTGSSYEQY

v_call: TRBV7-3
cdr3_length: 14
d_call: TRBD2
clone_size: NA
j_call: TRBJ2-2
cdr3_aa: ASSPLSTSWGGELF

v_call: TRBV13
cdr3_length: 11
d_call: NA
clone_size: NA
j_call: TRBJ1-2
cdr3_aa: ASSSQGLYGYT

v_call: TRBV6-5
cdr3_length: 12
d_call: NA
clone_size: NA
j_call: TRBJ1-6
cdr3_aa: ASSLDTYNSPLH

v_call: TRBV30
cdr3_length: 9
d_call: NA
clone_size: NA
j_call: TRBJ2-5
cdr3_aa: AWSGEETQY

v_call: TRBV11-3
cdr3_length: 12
d_call: TRBD2
clone_size: NA
j_call: TRBJ2-1
cdr3_aa: ASSFGIAGAEQF

v_call: TRBV10-1
cdr3_length: 13
d_call: NA
clone_size: once
j_call: TRBJ2-4
cdr3_aa: ASSEDYASTNIQY

v_call: TRBV9
cdr3_length: 12
d_call: TRBD1
clone_size: once
j_call: TRBJ1-6
cdr3_aa: ASRQGSYNSPLH

v_call: TRBV11-2
cdr3_length: 14
d_call: TRBD1
clone_size: NA
j_call: TRBJ1-4
cdr3_aa: ASSSGGRSTNEKLF

v_call: TRBV6-5
cdr3_length: 14
d_call: TRBD1
clone_size: NA
j_call: TRBJ2-3
cdr3_aa: ASSYRGRRGTDTQY

v_call: TRBV19
cdr3_length: 15
d_call: TRBD2
clone_size: NA
j_call: TRBJ2-7
cdr3_aa: ASSTGLAGISSYEQY

v_call: TRBV10-3
cdr3_length: 12
d_call: NA
clone_size: once
j_call: TRBJ1-2
cdr3_aa: AISELSSGYGYT

v_call: TRBV9
cdr3_length: 10
d_call: NA
clone_size: NA
j_call: TRBJ2-5
cdr3_aa: ASSINQETQY

v_call: TRBV6-6
cdr3_length: 13
d_call: TRBD1
clone_size: NA
j_call: TRBJ2-7
cdr3_aa: ASGRDRAGTSEQY

v_call: TRBV7-9
cdr3_length: 11
d_call: TRBD1
clone_size: NA
j_call: TRBJ1-2
cdr3_aa: ASSRTGDYGYT

v_call: TRBV6-5
cdr3_length: 12
d_call: TRBD1
clone_size: once
j_call: TRBJ2-5
cdr3_aa: ASSSGQGGKTQY

v_call: TRBV7-9
cdr3_length: 14
d_call: TRBD2
clone_size: NA
j_call: TRBJ2-1
cdr3_aa: ASSLAAGTRGNEQF

v_call: TRBV6-6
cdr3_length: 12
d_call: TRBD1
clone_size: NA
j_call: TRBJ1-3
cdr3_aa: ASRSGQVFNTIY

v_call: TRBV4-3
cdr3_length: 13
d_call: TRBD1
clone_size: NA
j_call: TRBJ1-4
cdr3_aa: ASRQTGTTNEKLF

v_call: TRBV6-5
cdr3_length: 12
d_call: NA
clone_size: NA
j_call: TRBJ1-1
cdr3_aa: ASSKPGTYEGAF

v_call: TRBV5-1
cdr3_length: 12
d_call: NA
clone_size: NA
j_call: TRBJ2-1
cdr3_aa: ASSTSEGYNEQF

v_call: TRBV10-3
cdr3_length: 12
d_call: NA
clone_size: NA
j_call: TRBJ1-3
cdr3_aa: AISDPGWGNTIY

v_call: TRBV5-1
cdr3_length: 12
d_call: NA
clone_size: NA
j_call: TRBJ2-2
cdr3_aa: ASTERSVPGELF

v_call: TRBV5-3
cdr3_length: 12
d_call: NA
clone_size: NA
j_call: TRBJ1-1
cdr3_aa: ARSLVLTGPEAF

v_call: TRBV27
cdr3_length: 11
d_call: NA
clone_size: NA
j_call: TRBJ1-2
cdr3_aa: ASSLSMWAGYT

v_call: TRBV7-9
cdr3_length: 14
d_call: NA
clone_size: NA
j_call: TRBJ2-5
cdr3_aa: ASSLLMEGARETQY

v_call: TRBV9
cdr3_length: 12
d_call: TRBD1
clone_size: NA
j_call: TRBJ1-1
cdr3_aa: ASSAGQAGTEAF

v_call: TRBV4-3
cdr3_length: 13
d_call: NA
clone_size: NA
j_call: TRBJ2-2
cdr3_aa: ASSQEAGWAGELF

v_call: TRBV10-1
cdr3_length: 12
d_call: NA
clone_size: few
j_call: TRBJ2-3
cdr3_aa: AIRTKVSTDTQY

v_call: TRBV4-1
cdr3_length: 18
d_call: TRBD1
clone_size: once
j_call: TRBJ1-5
cdr3_aa: ASSQDIQGDRGYSNQPQH

v_call: TRBV7-9
cdr3_length: 13
d_call: TRBD2
clone_size: NA
j_call: TRBJ2-1
cdr3_aa: ASSPGLAVLNEQF

v_call: TRBV7-3
cdr3_length: 15
d_call: TRBD2
clone_size: once
j_call: TRBJ2-2
cdr3_aa: ASSLTTSGRASGELF

v_call: TRBV18
cdr3_length: 15
d_call: TRBD1
clone_size: NA
j_call: TRBJ1-3
cdr3_aa: ASSPRTGGNSGNTIY

v_call: TRBV30
cdr3_length: 15
d_call: TRBD2
clone_size: NA
j_call: TRBJ2-2
cdr3_aa: AFQSGRRGRVAGELF

v_call: TRBV13
cdr3_length: 11
d_call: NA
clone_size: NA
j_call: TRBJ2-1
cdr3_aa: ASSLLRVNEQF

v_call: TRBV4-2
cdr3_length: 12
d_call: NA
clone_size: NA
j_call: TRBJ1-5
cdr3_aa: ASSQDGGYQPQH

v_call: TRBV7-8
cdr3_length: 17
d_call: TRBD2
clone_size: NA
j_call: TRBJ2-3
cdr3_aa: ASSLVRSSGRARADTQY

v_call: TRBV5-4
cdr3_length: 13
d_call: NA
clone_size: NA
j_call: TRBJ2-5
cdr3_aa: ASRGRDTKEETQY

v_call: TRBV10-3
cdr3_length: 12
d_call: NA
clone_size: NA
j_call: TRBJ2-7
cdr3_aa: AISRNRDNYEQY

v_call: TRBV5-1
cdr3_length: 16
d_call: TRBD1
clone_size: NA
j_call: TRBJ2-1
cdr3_aa: ASRAGGVRREFFNEQF

v_call: TRBV27
cdr3_length: 13
d_call: NA
clone_size: NA
j_call: TRBJ2-7
cdr3_aa: ASSFRASRGTEQY

v_call: TRBV11-2
cdr3_length: 14
d_call: TRBD1
clone_size: NA
j_call: TRBJ1-1
cdr3_aa: ASNSLARGQNTEAF

v_call: TRBV30
cdr3_length: 12
d_call: TRBD2
clone_size: NA
j_call: TRBJ2-7
cdr3_aa: AWRTLAGGREQY

v_call: TRBV5-4
cdr3_length: 13
d_call: TRBD2
clone_size: NA
j_call: TRBJ2-2
cdr3_aa: ASSPGGRDTGELF

v_call: TRBV5-6
cdr3_length: 12
d_call: TRBD1
clone_size: NA
j_call: TRBJ1-1
cdr3_aa: ASSYLTGDTEAF

v_call: TRBV7-9
cdr3_length: 13
d_call: TRBD1
clone_size: NA
j_call: TRBJ1-6
cdr3_aa: ASSLATGRNSPLH

v_call: TRBV7-2
cdr3_length: 11
d_call: NA
clone_size: NA
j_call: TRBJ2-3
cdr3_aa: ASSPSRLDTQY

v_call: TRBV6-5
cdr3_length: 10
d_call: NA
clone_size: NA
j_call: TRBJ1-1
cdr3_aa: ASSYSEGEAF

v_call: TRBV5-4
cdr3_length: 14
d_call: NA
clone_size: NA
j_call: TRBJ1-2
cdr3_aa: ASSPSQRRGGGGYT

v_call: TRBV6-4
cdr3_length: 13
d_call: NA
clone_size: NA
j_call: TRBJ1-2
cdr3_aa: ASSDTFGQRRGYT

v_call: TRBV29-1
cdr3_length: 11
d_call: NA
clone_size: few
j_call: TRBJ1-1
cdr3_aa: SGQRHPNTEAF

v_call: TRBV5-6
cdr3_length: 14
d_call: TRBD1
clone_size: NA
j_call: TRBJ2-2
cdr3_aa: ASSQWTGGEAGELF

v_call: TRBV5-6
cdr3_length: 12
d_call: TRBD1
clone_size: NA
j_call: TRBJ1-6
cdr3_aa: ASSAGQGNSPLH

v_call: TRBV5-4
cdr3_length: 14
d_call: TRBD1
clone_size: once
j_call: TRBJ1-1
cdr3_aa: ASRRGQANMNTEAF

v_call: TRBV6-1
cdr3_length: 13
d_call: TRBD2
clone_size: few
j_call: TRBJ2-1
cdr3_aa: ASSEVSGTSHEQF